The 19 T cell receptor beta chains reported below all come from one sample, sequenced in a study of blood T cell repertoires in COVID-19. Produced via immunoSEQ multiplex PCR; TCRdb's table is partial and in-frame only. This sample has under 150,000 clones, with roughly 84% found just once. Material: peripheral blood. These receptors were taken from an older woman with acute or convalescent COVID-19.

V and J are TRBV18 and TRBJ2-7, with a weak D call TRBD1 (5 bases). V was clipped by 6 bases and J by 4 bases, with 22 bases between them. The CDR3 loop spans 16 amino acids. CDR1 and CDR2 (germline): KGHSH, LQKENI. In DNA, the CDR3 is TGTGCCAGCTCCGTAGATGGCCGGACACTTCTATACGAGCAGTACTTC. Translated: CASSVDGRTLLYEQYF.

The chain uses TRBV11-2 and TRBJ1-1, with 8 bases identical to TRBD1. The CDR3 consists of 14 residues. Germline V gene data show CDR1 as SGHAT and CDR2 as FQNNGV. The J segment lost 4 bases and the V segment lost 6 bases, leaving 7 bases of the junction unmatched. The CDR3 DNA sequence: TGTGCCAGCAGTCCTTATACAGGGGGCACTGAAGCTTTCTTT. Protein: CASSPYTGGTEAFF.

The chain is built from TRBV10-3 and TRBJ2-7; D is undetermined. Germline V gene lookup returns CDR1 ENHRY and CDR2 SYGVKD. The ends were cut back, 6 bases at V and 4 bases at J, with 13 bases in the middle. The CDR3 is 13 residues long. CDR3 DNA sequence: TGTGCCATCAGCCCCGTCGCGTCGTACGAGCAGTACTTC. Residues: CAISPVASYEQYF.

This chain links TRBV9 with TRBJ1-2, with 9 bases that match TRBD1. J gave up 7 bases and V 0 bases, and 16 bases lay outside the gene matches. CDR1 is SGDLS, CDR2 YYNGEE, per germline. The CDR3 is 18 residues long. CDR3 nucleotide sequence: TGTGCCAGCAGCGTAGGCCCCGGGACAGGGAATGGTAGAGGTGGCTACACCTTC. Translating it yields CASSVGPGTGNGRGGYTF.

The chain couples TRBV5-1 to TRBJ2-7, with TRBD2 as a possible D gene (5 bases). Germline CDR1 reads SGHRS; CDR2 reads YFSETQ. This CDR3 is built from 16 residues. V was cut by 5 bases and J by 0 bases, with 18 bases left in between. CDR3 DNA: TGCGCCAGCAGGCTTGAGGTAGGACTTCGCTCCTACGAGCAGTACTTC. It encodes CASRLEVGLRSYEQYF.

V is TRBV9 and J is TRBJ2-1; 8 bases match TRBD1. The J segment lost 2 bases and the V segment lost 0 bases, leaving 1 base of the junction unmatched. The CDR3 has 15 residues. In germline, CDR1 is SGDLS, CDR2 YYNGEE. The CDR3 loop reads CASSVGTGTYNEQFF. CDR3 DNA sequence: TGTGCCAGCAGCGTAGGGACAGGGACCTACAATGAGCAGTTCTTC.

This clone was counted a few times. The J gene is TRBJ2-2, the V gene TRBV28, with 9 nucleotides matching TRBD1. CDR3 size: 14 residues. Germline CDR1 reads MDHEN; CDR2 reads SYDVKM. V lost 6 bases and J lost 4; bases outside the gene matches: 3. The CDR3 bases are TGTGCCAGCAGGACAGGGGGACTCACCGGGGAGCTGTTTTTT. Its translation: CASRTGGLTGELFF.

V gene TRBV19 combines with J gene TRBJ2-5; D is undetermined. Trimming left V 5 bases short and J 5 bases short, with 15 bases between. The CDR3 length is 14 residues. CDR1 is LNHDA and CDR2 is SQIVND in the germline V gene (reference sequence). The CDR3 coding sequence is TGTGCCAGTAGTTCCACCCCGGGTGTGGAGACCCAGTACTTC. Translation gives CASSSTPGVETQYF.

The chain combines TRBV18 with TRBJ1-1; D call uncertain. With 3 bases removed from V and 4 bases from J, the gap between germline ends came to 15 bases. Germline CDR1 KGHSH, CDR2 LQKENI. The CDR3 has 15 residues. DNA of the CDR3: TGTGCCAGCTCACCTAGAAAGGGTCGGGGCACTGAAGCTTTCTTT. Its protein product is CASSPRKGRGTEAFF.

The chain is built from TRBV19 and TRBJ1-5; D remains unclear. Trimming removed 4 bases at V and 7 bases at J, with 14 bases between. Germline CDR1 LNHDA, CDR2 SQIVND (reference sequence). This CDR3 has 14 residues. CDR3 in DNA: TGTGCCAGTAGTAGTGGTCCTTACGGGCAGCCCCAGCATTTT. This translates into CASSSGPYGQPQHF.

The V gene is TRBV6-2 or TRBV6-3, the J gene TRBJ2-5; 9 bases match TRBD2. Per the germline V gene, CDR1 is MNHEY and CDR2 is SVGEGT. With V trimmed by 6 bases and J by 4 bases, 15 bases remained unmatched. The CDR3 length is 17 residues. The CDR3 spells CASRPRSGTSISETQYF. The CDR3 region has the DNA TGTGCCAGCAGACCTCGCTCCGGGACTAGCATTTCAGAGACCCAGTACTTC.

This chain joins TRBV11-3 and TRBJ2-1; 8 positions match TRBD2. The germline CDR1 and CDR2 sequences are SGHNT and YENEEA. J was trimmed by 10 bases and V by 1 base; bases with no gene match: 12. The CDR3 loop spans 16 amino acids. The CDR3 loop is CASSLVAGGRNSEQFF. For the CDR3, the DNA is TGTGCCAGCAGCTTAGTGGCGGGAGGACGTAACTCAGAGCAGTTCTTC.

With regard to this clone: This may stem from a read error, because a much larger clone lies one nucleotide away. This sample includes further DNA sequences coding for the same CDR3. The chain joins TRBV19 to TRBJ1-1; D remains ambiguous. This CDR3 contains 15 residues. Germline V gene sequence: CDR1 LNHDA, CDR2 SQIVND (reference sequence). DNA for the CDR3: TGTGCCAGTAGTGCTAATTGGGGAGGAAAAACTGAAGCCTTCTTT. It translates to CASSANWGGKTEAFF.

This clone came up once. Additional DNA sequences in this sample encode the identical CDR3. V usage is TRBV3-1 (or the pseudogene TRBV3-2) and J usage is TRBJ2-1; D is unclear. Trimming stripped 0 bases from V and 0 bases from J, with 15 bases between. This CDR3 has 18 amino acids. Germline CDR1 LGHDT, CDR2 YNNKEL (reference sequence). The CDR3 region has the DNA TGTGCCAGCAGCCAAGATTCAACGTCCCTCAGCTCCTACAATGAGCAGTTCTTC. As protein: CASSQDSTSLSSYNEQFF.

V gene TRBV5-3 combines with J gene TRBJ1-6, with a weak D call TRBD1 (5 bases). TRBV5-3 is labeled an ORF, and its function is uncertain. Trimming pared 3 bases from V and 6 bases from J, leaving 16 bases between. CDR3 length: 16 residues. CDR3 sequence reads: CARSSCGIRGNSPLHF. DNA for the CDR3: TGTGCCAGAAGCTCTTGTGGGATTAGGGGTAATTCACCCCTCCACTTT.

The V and J genes are TRBV7-2 and TRBJ1-1; D gene ambiguous. This CDR3 contains 15 residues. Trimming cost V 0 bases and J 0 bases, with 8 bases left between them. Per germline, CDR1 SGHTA and CDR2 FQGNSA. CDR3 protein: CASSLAWPLNTEAFF. The CDR3 region has the DNA TGTGCCAGCAGCTTAGCATGGCCTTTGAACACTGAAGCTTTCTTT.

The chain links TRBV5-1 to TRBJ2-5, with a possible D match to TRBD2 (5 bases). Germline assignment: CDR1 SGHRS and CDR2 YFSETQ. Trimming shortened V by 1 base and J by 1 base, and 8 bases separated the two germline ends. The CDR3 consists of 14 residues. As DNA, the CDR3 is TGCGCCAGCAGCTTGTCGACTACCCAAGAGACCCAGTACTTC. Translating gives CASSLSTTQETQYF.

V usage is TRBV3-1 (or the pseudogene TRBV3-2) and J usage is TRBJ1-2, with no clear D. CDR3 length: 16 residues. Germline V gene sequence: CDR1 LGHDT, CDR2 YNNKEL (reference sequence). V gave up 0 bases and J gave up 0 bases, with 11 bases separating them. The CDR3 protein is CASSQESTLANYGYTF. CDR3 DNA: TGTGCCAGCAGCCAAGAATCGACACTAGCTAACTATGGCTACACCTTC.

The chain has TRBV7-9 and TRBJ2-1; 9 nucleotides align to TRBD1. The trim removed 0 bases at V and 0 bases at J, leaving 3 bases unmatched. CDR3 size: 17 residues. The germline CDR1 and CDR2 sequences are SEHNR and FQNEAQ (reference sequence). DNA for the CDR3: TGTGCCAGCAGCTTAGCGCGGGGACAGGGCTCCTACAATGAGCAGTTCTTC. It is translated as CASSLARGQGSYNEQFF.